This T cell receptor beta chain was observed in a study of blood T cell repertoires in COVID-19 (TCRdb year 2020). With regard to the full study: Collaborator samples came from the United States, Italy and Spain and covered acute and convalescent phases of COVID-19. The material from the prospective study consisted of cDNA or gDNA derived from T cells, B-cell-depleted T cells, or PBMCs. The dataset comprised deeply sampled blood TCRbeta repertoires from subjects exposed to, actively infected with, or recovered from COVID-19. The repertoires were released in a freely available public database meant as a resource for research on the immune response to SARS-CoV-2. The samples were drawn from two sources: the first 160 participants of the ongoing ImmuneRACE study, and 1,000 to 1,500 subjects contributed by 6 global collaborators. The sample metadata nearly always contained a de-identified subject ID, COVID-19 status, age in years and sex. Where available, HLA class I and class II types were taken from metadata supplied by the sample provider and were not determined by assay-based typing.

As for this clone: Its antigen target is currently unknown. Base-call qualities are not available, and no considerably larger clone is one nucleotide away.

Results the study describes overall, beyond this receptor: How much clinical and demographic metadata was included differed by source and by participant, and the metadata was provided uncurated.

The trim is 3 bases for V and 2 bases for J, with a gap of 13 bases between the germline ends. From its cysteine to its phenylalanine, the CDR3 spans 15 amino acids. The only DNA kept is the CDR3, 45 bases in frame from the first base. CDR1 and CDR2 are read off the germline V gene as MDHEN and SYDVKM. Each collaborating institution followed its own protocols to collect whole blood in K2EDTA tubes. Collaborator samples were shipped for TCRbeta analysis as frozen whole blood, isolated PBMCs, or DNA extracted from either sample type. The immunoSEQ Assay, a bias-controlled multiplex PCR, was used to amplify TCRbeta CDR3 regions from genomic DNA. As for how the authors treated the data: The number of nucleated cells in each sample was estimated from the amplification of reference gene primers within the assay. Sequence reads were collapsed and filtered to measure the absolute abundance of every unique TCRbeta CDR3 rearrangement. For each sample, productive Simpson clonality was calculated as the square root of Simpson's diversity index across productive rearrangements. Drawn from immuneACCESS, this table holds only the in-frame rearrangements with V and J called that TCRdb kept. Clones are partly lost; checked studies trace under half to an unresolved V gene and leave the rest unexplained. From that table come the V and J calls and clone size; the DNA was used to work out D and trimming. The sample table contains 250,000 or so clones; only one count was recorded for more than 70% of them. Of the sample, roughly 12% is held by the ten largest clones.

The receptor was isolated from a man older than 75 with acute or convalescent COVID-19. The specimen sequenced was peripheral blood. The sequence links TRBV28 to TRBJ2-5, and possibly TRBD1, on 6 matching bases. At the DNA level, the sequence is TGTGCCAGCAGTTTTTGGGGGACATCACAAGAGACCCAGTACTTC. Its translation is CASSFWGTSQETQYF.